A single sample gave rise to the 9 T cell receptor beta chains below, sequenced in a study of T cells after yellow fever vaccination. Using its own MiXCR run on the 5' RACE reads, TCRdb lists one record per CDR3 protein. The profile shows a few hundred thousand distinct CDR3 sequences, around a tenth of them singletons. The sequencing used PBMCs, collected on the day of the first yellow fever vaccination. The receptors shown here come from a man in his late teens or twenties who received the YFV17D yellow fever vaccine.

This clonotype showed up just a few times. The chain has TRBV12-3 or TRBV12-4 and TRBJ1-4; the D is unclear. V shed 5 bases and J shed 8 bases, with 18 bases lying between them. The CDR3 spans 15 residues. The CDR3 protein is CASSPKVTSLEKLFF. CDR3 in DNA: TGTGCCAGCAGTCCCAAGGTGACTAGTCTGGAAAAACTGTTTTTT.

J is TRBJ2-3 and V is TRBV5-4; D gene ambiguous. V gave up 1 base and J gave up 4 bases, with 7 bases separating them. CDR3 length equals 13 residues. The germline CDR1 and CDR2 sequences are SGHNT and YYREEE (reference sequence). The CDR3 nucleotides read TGTGCCAGCAGCTTGACACCCCCAGATACGCAGTATTTT. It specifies CASSLTPPDTQYF.

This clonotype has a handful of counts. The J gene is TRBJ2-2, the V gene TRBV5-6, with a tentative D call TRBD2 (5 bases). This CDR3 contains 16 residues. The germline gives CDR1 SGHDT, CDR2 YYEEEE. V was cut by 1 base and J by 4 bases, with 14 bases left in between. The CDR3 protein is CASSLLGPRGTGELFF. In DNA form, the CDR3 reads TGTGCCAGCAGCTTGTTGGGCCCTCGGGGCACCGGGGAGCTGTTTTTT. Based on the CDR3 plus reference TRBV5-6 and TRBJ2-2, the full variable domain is DAGVTQSPTHLIKTRGQQVTLRCSPKSGHDTVSWYQQALGQGPQFIFQYYEEEERQRGNFPDRFSGHQFPNYSSELNVNALLLGDSALYLCASSLLGPRGTGELFFGEGSRLTVL.

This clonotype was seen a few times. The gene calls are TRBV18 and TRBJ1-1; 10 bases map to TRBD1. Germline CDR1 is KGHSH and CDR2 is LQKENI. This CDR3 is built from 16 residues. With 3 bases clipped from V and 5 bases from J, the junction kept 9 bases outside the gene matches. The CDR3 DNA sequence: TGTGCCAGCTCACCGATAATCTGGACAGGGGGAACTGAAGCTTTCTTT. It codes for CASSPIIWTGGTEAFF.

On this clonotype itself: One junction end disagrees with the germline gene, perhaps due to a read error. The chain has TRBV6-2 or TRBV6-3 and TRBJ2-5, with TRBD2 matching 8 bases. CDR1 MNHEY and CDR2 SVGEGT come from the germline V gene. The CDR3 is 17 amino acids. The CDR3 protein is CDSSYPSRTSRGETQYF. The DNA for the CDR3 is TGTGACAGCAGTTACCCGAGTAGGACTAGCAGAGGGGAGACCCAGTACTTC.

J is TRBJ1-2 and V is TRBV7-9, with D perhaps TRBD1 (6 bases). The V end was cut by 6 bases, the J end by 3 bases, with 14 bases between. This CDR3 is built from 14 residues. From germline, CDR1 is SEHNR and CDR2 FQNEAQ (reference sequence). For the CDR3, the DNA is TGTGCCAGCAGACCCGGGGGGGCGGACTATGGCTACACCTTC. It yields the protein CASRPGGADYGYTF.

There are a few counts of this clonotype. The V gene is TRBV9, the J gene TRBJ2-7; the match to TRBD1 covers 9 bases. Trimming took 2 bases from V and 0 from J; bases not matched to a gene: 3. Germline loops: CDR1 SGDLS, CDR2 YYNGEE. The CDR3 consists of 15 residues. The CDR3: CASSVGDRVSYEQYF. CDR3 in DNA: TGTGCCAGCAGCGTCGGGGACAGGGTCTCCTACGAGCAGTACTTC.

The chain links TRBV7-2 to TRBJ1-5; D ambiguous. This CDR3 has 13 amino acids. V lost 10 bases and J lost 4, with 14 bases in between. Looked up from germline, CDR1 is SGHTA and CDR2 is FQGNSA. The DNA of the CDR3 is TGTGCCACCGCCGGGAGTGAGAATCAGCCCCAGCATTTT. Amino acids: CATAGSENQPQHF.

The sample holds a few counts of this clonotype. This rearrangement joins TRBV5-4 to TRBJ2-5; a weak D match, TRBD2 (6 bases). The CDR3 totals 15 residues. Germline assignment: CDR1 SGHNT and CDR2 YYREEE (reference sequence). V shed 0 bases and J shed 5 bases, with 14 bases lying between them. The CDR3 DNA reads TGTGCCAGCAGCTTGGCAAGTGGGGGGTCGGAGACCCAGTACTTC. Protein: CASSLASGGSETQYF.